These 27 T cell receptor beta chains were sequenced from one sample in a study of response to subunit inactivated influenza vaccine. MiXCR was run by TCRdb on the RT-PCR reads, yielding one entry per CDR3 protein. The sample includes roughly 500,000 distinct CDR3 sequences, 25% of them seen just once. Sequences were derived from CD4+ T cells sorted from PBMCs, sampled around 5 days after vaccination. The source of these receptors is a man aged 50 to 59 who received an inactivated influenza vaccine.

This clonotype was seen a few times. This chain uses TRBV20-1 with TRBJ2-1, with a tentative D call TRBD2 (6 bases). Germline lookup yields CDR1 DFQATT and CDR2 SNEGSKA (reference sequence). The CDR3 sequence is 16 residues long. Trimming left V 2 bases short and J 7 bases short, with 21 bases between. CDR3 protein: CSARRLGLDQFNEQFF. CDR3 coding DNA: TGCAGTGCTAGACGCCTGGGACTGGACCAATTTAATGAGCAGTTCTTC.

This chain links TRBV5-1 with TRBJ2-1; D could derive from TRBD1 or TRBD2 (5 bases each). V was pared by 4 bases and J by 0 bases, with 14 bases between. Germline CDR1 SGHRS, CDR2 YFSETQ. CDR3 length: 16 amino acids. CDR3 loop: CASSPGTISSYNEQFF. Written as DNA, the CDR3 is TGCGCCAGCAGCCCGGGGACCATTAGCTCCTACAATGAGCAGTTCTTC.

The V call is TRBV12-3 or TRBV12-4, the J call TRBJ1-6, with TRBD1 matching over 7 bases. The CDR3 spans 15 residues. J lost 7 bases, V lost 5 bases, and 8 bases had no gene match. CDR3 region: CASSPWTGPNSPLHF. The CDR3 region has the DNA TGTGCCAGCAGTCCTTGGACAGGTCCCAATTCACCCCTCCACTTT.

The chain employs TRBV28 and TRBJ1-1; 10 nucleotides agree with TRBD1. Germline-derived CDR1 and CDR2 are MDHEN and SYDVKM. Unmatched junction bases numbered 5, after V lost 2 bases and J lost 5 bases. This CDR3 contains 15 residues. In DNA form, the CDR3 reads TGTGCCAGCAGTTTAGTCGACAGGGGGCCTACTGAAGCTTTCTTT. Protein: CASSLVDRGPTEAFF. Full variable domain (remainder filled in from reference TRBV28 and TRBJ1-1): DVKVTQSSRYLVKRTGEKVFLECVQDMDHENMFWYRQDPGLGLRLIYFSYDVKMKEKGDIPEGYSVSREKKERFSLILESASTNQTSMYLCASSLVDRGPTEAFFGQGTRLTVV.

This clonotype has a handful of counts. The chain combines TRBV2 with TRBJ1-2, with a possible D match to TRBD1 (6 bases). The CDR3 covers 15 residues. Per the germline V gene, CDR1 is SNHLY and CDR2 is FYNNEI. Trimming cost V 6 bases and J 5 bases, with 19 bases left between them. The CDR3 protein is CASSQTGGMGYGYTF. In nucleotides, the CDR3 is TGTGCCAGCAGCCAGACGGGGGGCATGGGTTATGGCTACACCTTC.

There are many counts of this clonotype. This chain uses TRBV24-1 with TRBJ2-1; D is undetermined. Germline CDR1 KGHDR, CDR2 SFDVKD. Trimming cost V 3 bases and J 9 bases, with 11 bases left between them. This CDR3 spans 13 amino acids. The DNA of the CDR3 is TGTGCCACCAGTGATGAGGTCAGTCGTGAGCAGTTCTTC. Its translation is CATSDEVSREQFF.

V gene TRBV11-1 combines with J gene TRBJ2-1, with a possible D match to TRBD2 (9 bases). The CDR3 totals 18 residues. Trimming took off 6 bases at V and 4 bases at J, with 25 bases between the two ends. Germline V gene data show CDR1 as SGHAT and CDR2 as FQDESV (reference sequence). CDR3 sequence: CASRPQGASGKGYNEQFF. CDR3 DNA: TGTGCCAGCAGACCCCAGGGGGCTAGCGGGAAAGGTTACAATGAGCAGTTCTTC.

This clonotype was counted between two and nine times. J is TRBJ2-1 and V is TRBV5-1; maybe TRBD1 (6 bases). The V gene lost 2 bases and the J gene lost 3 bases, with 12 bases spanning the gap. This CDR3 has 15 amino acids. The germline CDR1 and CDR2 sequences are SGHRS and YFSETQ. The CDR3 DNA sequence: TGCGCCAGCAGCTTATGGTCCAGGGGCTACAATGAGCAGTTCTTC. It specifies CASSLWSRGYNEQFF. The whole variable domain, remainder taken from reference TRBV5-1 and TRBJ2-1, is KAGVTQTPRYLIKTRGQQVTLSCSPISGHRSVSWYQQTPGQGLQFLFEYFSETQRNKGNFPGRFSGRQFSNSRSEMNVSTLELGDSALYLCASSLWSRGYNEQFFGPGTRLTVL.

Only a few counts were recorded for this clonotype. CDR3 amino acids: CASSQDRRRGAGELFF. In nucleotides, the CDR3 is TGTGCCAGCAGCCAAGATCGACGCAGGGGTGCCGGGGAGCTGTTTTTT. This chain links TRBV14 with TRBJ2-2; D perhaps matches TRBD1 (6 bases). The V gene's germline CDR1 is SGHDN and CDR2 FVKESK. This CDR3 contains 16 residues. V lost 0 bases and J 6 bases, leaving 14 bases between the germline ends.

The count of this clonotype is one. V usage is TRBV7-8 and J usage is TRBJ2-1, with 8 bases identical to TRBD1. This CDR3 has 17 residues. Germline values: CDR1 SGHVS, CDR2 FQNEAQ. The J segment lost 4 bases and the V segment lost 5 bases, leaving 13 bases of the junction unmatched. The CDR3 nucleotides are TGTGCCAGCAGCCCGAACAGGGGGATTTCCTTATACAATGAGCAGTTCTTC. Its protein is CASSPNRGISLYNEQFF.

The table lists this clonotype with a few counts. The chain has TRBV5-1 and TRBJ2-1; D may correspond to TRBD1 or TRBD2 (5 bases each). The CDR3 covers 12 residues. The germline CDR1 and CDR2 sequences are SGHRS and YFSETQ. Trimming shortened V by 9 bases and J by 9 bases, and 16 bases separated the two germline ends. This chain's CDR3 is CATGTGGGEQFF. As DNA, the CDR3 is TGCGCCACCGGAACAGGAGGTGGTGAGCAGTTCTTC.

This clonotype came up a few times. The chain employs TRBV20-1 and TRBJ2-3; TRBD2 is a possible D gene (6 bases). The CDR3 loop spans 15 amino acids. The V end lost 6 bases, the J end lost 0 bases, and 16 bases lay between the germline ends. CDR1 is DFQATT, CDR2 SNEGSKA, per germline (reference sequence). DNA of the CDR3: TGCAGTGCCCAACCTAGCGCATCTAGCACAGATACGCAGTATTTT. This translates into CSAQPSASSTDTQYF.

This clonotype was seen more than once but under ten times. A much larger clone is a single base away; this may be a read error. This CDR3 is CASSRPAGTQYF. In nucleotides, the CDR3 is TGTGCCAGCAGCCGTCCAGCAGGTACGCAGTATTTT. The rearrangement links TRBV7-6 to TRBJ2-3, with D unresolved. This CDR3 contains 12 residues. V gave up 5 bases and J gave up 8 bases, with 11 bases separating them. The germline V gene has CDR1 SGHVS and CDR2 FNYEAQ. Complete variable domain (other parts from reference TRBV7-6 and TRBJ2-3): GAGVSQSPRYKVTKRGQDVALRCDPISGHVSLYWYRQALGQGPEFLTYFNYEAQQDKSGLPNDRFSAERPEGSISTLTIQRTEQRDSAMYRCASSRPAGTQYFGPGTRLTVL.

V and J are TRBV30 and TRBJ2-2; D is undetermined. Trimming stripped 4 bases from V and 0 bases from J, with 3 bases between. CDR3 length: 12 amino acids. The germline V gene encodes CDR1 GTSNPN and CDR2 SVGIG (reference sequence). CDR3 loop: CAWTPNTGELFF. The CDR3 coding sequence is TGTGCCTGGACGCCGAACACCGGGGAGCTGTTTTTT.

V is TRBV7-9 and J is TRBJ2-2; the match to TRBD2 covers 12 bases. J lost 6 bases, V lost 3 bases, and 2 bases had no gene match. CDR1 is SEHNR and CDR2 is FQNEAQ in the germline V gene (reference sequence). The length of the CDR3 is 15 residues. CDR3: CASSFLAGGAGELFF. CDR3 bases: TGTGCCAGCAGCTTCCTAGCGGGAGGGGCCGGGGAGCTGTTTTTT.

This clonotype has more than one count but fewer than ten. The chain has TRBV5-1 and TRBJ2-5; 13 bases line up with TRBD2. The V gene end was trimmed by 3 bases and the J gene end by 2 bases; junction bases not matched to a gene: 1. Germline V gives CDR1 SGHRS, CDR2 YFSETQ. This CDR3 comprises 15 residues. CDR3 nucleotide sequence: TGCGCCAGCAGCTCGACTAGCGGGGGGCAAGAGACCCAGTACTTC. It encodes CASSSTSGGQETQYF.

This chain uses TRBV20-1 with TRBJ2-1; 10 bases match TRBD2. The CDR3 runs to 15 residues. Losses at the gene ends were 0 bases for V and 8 bases for J; bases not matched to a gene: 7. Germline CDR1 DFQATT, CDR2 SNEGSKA (reference sequence). CDR3 in amino acids: CSARDASGGRDEQFF. As DNA, the CDR3 is TGCAGTGCTAGAGATGCTAGCGGGGGTAGGGATGAGCAGTTCTTC.

This clonotype came up many times. This rearrangement joins TRBV5-5 to TRBJ2-5, with TRBD2 matching 7 bases. Trimming removed 4 bases from V and 0 bases from J; junction bases left unmatched: 9. CDR1 is SGHKS, CDR2 YYEKEE, per germline (reference sequence). The CDR3 covers 16 residues. The CDR3 is CASSRSGTTYQETQYF. DNA for the CDR3: TGTGCCAGCAGCCGCTCCGGGACTACTTACCAAGAGACCCAGTACTTC.

The genes are TRBV7-2 and TRBJ2-5, with D possibly being TRBD2 (5 bases). Trimming left V 8 bases short and J 4 bases short, with 14 bases between. In germline, CDR1 is SGHTA, CDR2 FQGNSA. The CDR3 is 13 amino acids. CDR3 in DNA: TGTGCCAGCCGGGGATGGCCGGGAGAGACCCAGTACTTC. This codes for CASRGWPGETQYF.

The V gene is TRBV4-2, the J gene TRBJ2-5, with D tentatively TRBD1 (5 bases). In germline, CDR1 is LGHNA, CDR2 YNFKEQ. The CDR3 spans 15 residues. V lost 4 bases to trimming and J lost 5 bases, with 17 bases between them. Here the CDR3 reads CASSLHRARAETQYF. The DNA for the CDR3 is TGTGCCAGCAGCCTCCACCGAGCCAGGGCGGAGACCCAGTACTTC.

The chain links TRBV12-3 or TRBV12-4 to TRBJ1-2; D call uncertain. This CDR3 contains 12 residues. V was clipped by 3 bases and J by 4 bases, with 6 bases between them. The CDR3 is CASSFYGYGYTF. The CDR3 bases are TGTGCCAGCAGTTTCTACGGCTATGGCTACACCTTC.

The chain recombines TRBV10-3 with TRBJ2-3, with 8 bases lining up with TRBD1. The CDR3 runs 13 residues. The trim removed 5 bases at V and 6 bases at J, leaving 4 bases unmatched. Germline V CDR1 and CDR2: ENHRY, SYGVKD. In nucleotides, the CDR3 is TGTGCCATCAGTACAACAGGGGGGGATACGCAGTATTTT. As protein: CAISTTGGDTQYF.

This clonotype was seen only a few times. V usage is TRBV6-2 or TRBV6-3 and J usage is TRBJ2-3, with TRBD2 identical over 10 bases. The trim removed 0 bases at V and 0 bases at J, leaving 12 bases unmatched. Germline V gene sequence: CDR1 MNHEY, CDR2 SVGEGT. CDR3 length: 20 residues. The CDR3 spells CASSYSYEELAGSSTDTQYF. Written as DNA, the CDR3 is TGTGCCAGCAGTTACTCGTACGAGGAACTAGCGGGAAGCAGCACAGATACGCAGTATTTT.

This chain uses TRBV20-1 with TRBJ2-5, with 7 bases identical to TRBD1. With 6 bases clipped from V and 5 bases from J, the junction kept 9 bases outside the gene matches. The CDR3 is 13 residues long. Per germline, CDR1 DFQATT and CDR2 SNEGSKA (reference sequence). CDR3 sequence reads: CSAQGQWLETQYF. The CDR3 DNA reads TGCAGTGCGCAGGGACAGTGGCTTGAGACCCAGTACTTC.

This clonotype has just a few counts. This rearrangement joins TRBV20-1 to TRBJ2-7; the match to TRBD2 covers 9 bases. This CDR3 has 13 amino acids. The trim removed 4 bases at V and 3 bases at J, leaving 4 bases unmatched. CDR1 is DFQATT and CDR2 is SNEGSKA in the germline V gene (reference sequence). The CDR3 reads CSAKGLANYEQYF. In nucleotides, the CDR3 is TGCAGTGCTAAGGGACTAGCCAACTACGAGCAGTACTTC.

The CDR3 DNA reads as TGTGCCACCAAAGACAGGGGCAGGCACGAGCAGTACTTC. Translated: CATKDRGRHEQYF. V is TRBV28 and J is TRBJ2-7; TRBD1 agrees at 8 bases. CDR1 is MDHEN, CDR2 SYDVKM, per germline. The CDR3 covers 13 residues. The junction had 10 bases not matched to a gene; V was cut back by 10 bases and J by 5 bases.

The rearrangement links TRBV10-3 to TRBJ1-2; D call uncertain. With 0 bases removed from V and 0 bases from J, the gap between germline ends came to 8 bases. Looked up from germline, CDR1 is ENHRY and CDR2 is SYGVKD. CDR3 length equals 15 residues. CDR3 bases: TGTGCCATCAGTGAGTCCGTAAACGCTAACTATGGCTACACCTTC. This codes for CAISESVNANYGYTF.